Listed below are T cell receptor beta chains from one sample, sequenced in a study of CD8 T cells in ankylosing spondylitis. Each CDR3 protein is one row after TCRdb ran MiXCR on the 5' RACE reads. The sample contains 350,000 to 450,000 distinct CDR3 sequences, roughly 26% of which appear only once. Sequencing used blood, either unsorted or a sorted T cell fraction (not recorded which). All receptors derive from a male donor with ankylosing spondylitis. Each CDR3 is given with its conserved first and last residue. A D gene is named only where the DNA matches it firmly. A row's size may be missing; if present it is once, few, many or a size class.

V gene: TRBV20-1; D gene: .; clone size: few; J gene: TRBJ2-1; CDR3 protein: CSAREGGRNDNEQFF; CDR3 DNA: TGCAGTGCTAGAGAGGGCGGGCGCAACGACAATGAGCAGTTCTTC
V gene: TRBV7-9; D gene: .; clone size: few; J gene: TRBJ1-4; CDR3 protein: CASSLRAGASTNEKLFF; CDR3 DNA: TGTGCCAGCAGCCTTAGGGCGGGGGCCTCAACTAATGAAAAACTGTTTTTT
V gene: TRBV29-1; D gene: TRBD1; clone size: .; J gene: TRBJ1-2; CDR3 protein: CSVEKGTGDGYTF; CDR3 DNA: TGCAGCGTTGAGAAGGGGACAGGGGATGGCTACACCTTC
V gene: TRBV5-1; D gene: .; clone size: .; J gene: TRBJ1-1; CDR3 protein: CASSLGHWNTEAFF; CDR3 DNA: TGCGCCAGCAGCTTGGGACACTGGAACACTGAAGCTTTCTTT
V gene: TRBV24-1; D gene: .; clone size: few; J gene: TRBJ1-5; CDR3 protein: CATSDSGRNQPQHF; CDR3 DNA: TGTGCCACCAGTGATTCGGGTAGGAATCAGCCCCAGCATTTT
V gene: TRBV29-1; D gene: TRBD1; clone size: many; J gene: TRBJ1-2; CDR3 protein: CSVGLGQNYGYTF; CDR3 DNA: TGCAGCGTTGGGTTGGGACAGAACTATGGCTACACCTTC
V gene: TRBV27; D gene: .; clone size: .; J gene: TRBJ1-2; CDR3 protein: CASSLSPQGDYGYTF; CDR3 DNA: TGTGCCAGCAGTTTATCCCCACAGGGAGACTATGGCTACACCTTC
V gene: TRBV30; D gene: .; clone size: .; J gene: TRBJ2-2; CDR3 protein: CAWETGELFF; CDR3 DNA: TGTGCCTGGGAAACCGGGGAGCTGTTTTTT
V gene: TRBV7-6; D gene: .; clone size: .; J gene: TRBJ2-7; CDR3 protein: CASSSVAGPTYEQYF; CDR3 DNA: TGTGCCAGCAGCTCCGTCGCAGGGCCTACCTACGAGCAGTACTTC
V gene: TRBV10-2; D gene: TRBD1; clone size: .; J gene: TRBJ1-5; CDR3 protein: CASSVGQGIDPQHF; CDR3 DNA: TGCGCCAGCAGTGTCGGACAGGGGATAGACCCCCAGCATTTT
V gene: TRBV11-3; D gene: TRBD1; clone size: few; J gene: TRBJ2-3; CDR3 protein: CASSRGQRTDTQYF; CDR3 DNA: TGTGCCAGCAGCCGGGGACAGCGCACAGATACGCAGTATTTT
V gene: TRBV27; D gene: TRBD2; clone size: few; J gene: TRBJ2-1; CDR3 protein: CATQRGSSYNEQFF; CDR3 DNA: TGTGCCACCCAGCGGGGGAGCTCCTACAATGAGCAGTTCTTC
V gene: TRBV25-1; D gene: .; clone size: .; J gene: TRBJ1-1; CDR3 protein: CASSEGGESHPRRAFF; CDR3 DNA: TGTGCCAGCAGTGAAGGCGGAGAAAGCCACCCCCGGAGAGCTTTCTTT